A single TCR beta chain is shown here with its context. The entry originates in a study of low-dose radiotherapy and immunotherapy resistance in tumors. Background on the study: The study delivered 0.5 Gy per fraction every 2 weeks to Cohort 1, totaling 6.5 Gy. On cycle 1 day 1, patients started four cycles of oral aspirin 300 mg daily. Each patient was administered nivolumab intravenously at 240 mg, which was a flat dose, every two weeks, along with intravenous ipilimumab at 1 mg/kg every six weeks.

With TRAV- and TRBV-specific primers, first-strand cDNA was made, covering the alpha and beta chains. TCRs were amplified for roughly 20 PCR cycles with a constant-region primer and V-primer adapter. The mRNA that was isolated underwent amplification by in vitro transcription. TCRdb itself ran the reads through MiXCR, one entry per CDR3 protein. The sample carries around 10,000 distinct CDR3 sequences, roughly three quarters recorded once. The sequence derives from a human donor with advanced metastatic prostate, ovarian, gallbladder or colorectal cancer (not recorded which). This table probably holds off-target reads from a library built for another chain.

The CDR3 region is CASTPLLRGVYTEAFF. CDR3 DNA sequence: TGTGCCAGCACACCTCTACTAAGAGGGGTGTACACTGAAGCTTTCTTT. V is TRBV28 and J is TRBJ1-1; tentatively, D is TRBD1 (5 bases). Trimming took off 7 bases at V and 3 bases at J, with 21 bases between the two ends. CDR3 size: 16 residues. The germline V gene has CDR1 MDHEN and CDR2 SYDVKM. Using reference TRBV28 and TRBJ1-1 for the parts outside the CDR3, the full variable domain is DVKVTQSSRYLVKRTGEKVFLECVQDMDHENMFWYRQDPGLGLRLIYFSYDVKMKEKGDIPEGYSVSREKKERFSLILESASTNQTSMYLCASTPLLRGVYTEAFFGQGTRLTVV.